This entry features one TCR beta chain sequence. What it recognizes is unknown. This entry belongs to a study of cytotoxic CD8 clonotypes in ibrutinib-treated CLL. Study outcomes and limitations: At the start, clonality exceeded age-matched healthy donors and followed circulating CD8+ T-cell counts.

Depth targeted 1 in 200,000 to 1 in 1 million T cells, averaging 10x coverage per clonotype. Clones were sequenced by immunoSEQ multiplex PCR, and TCRdb holds only the in-frame ones, with some missing. Counted here are about 140,000 clones, 75% to 85% occurring once; the ten biggest clones make up about 7.4%. This CDR3 has 14 amino acids. Germline values: CDR1 SQVTM, CDR2 ANQGSEA. The sequence was obtained from a human donor with chronic lymphocytic leukemia. The specimen comprised PBMCs, sampled after 36 months of ibrutinib treatment. The chain links TRBV29-1 to TRBJ2-1; 9 bases are a match to TRBD1. CDR3 in DNA: TGCAGGGTTACAGGGGGCCGAAACACCAATGAGCAGTTCTTC. Translating gives CRVTGGRNTNEQFF.